This T cell receptor (beta chain) is from a study of human T cells and chemical hapten exposure. Time point indicated: pre-sensitization, week 0. Treatment meaning: therapeutic diphenylcyclopropenone sensitization with weekly scalp DPC. Germline trimming cut 6 bases from V and 5 bases from J; bases unmatched to any gene: 12. Germline V gene sequence: CDR1 MNHNS, CDR2 SASEGT. This CDR3 is 15 amino acids long. TCRdb reanalysed the RACE reads using MiXCR and keeps one entry per CDR3 protein. Found here are approximately 79,000 distinct CDR3 sequences, 7.5% to 9.5% of them singletons; the top ten hold 2.6%.

This chain connects TRBV6-1 to TRBJ1-1, with 7 bases lining up with TRBD1. Sequenced here: whole blood, sampled in connection with sensitization to the hapten diphenylcyclopropenone (DPC). The sequence derives from a man in his forties or fifties with alopecia areata. Some clones in this sample may be carry-over from other donors' samples. The CDR3 sequence: CASSPGIGGRTEAFF. CDR3 bases: TGTGCCAGCAGCCCAGGAATAGGGGGCCGTACTGAAGCTTTCTTT.